This TCR beta chain was captured by sequencing in a study of neoadjuvant anti-PD-1 for oral cavity cancer. Survey sequencing of tumors mostly used roughly 4.8 ug DNA, two replicates. Data came from immunoSEQ multiplex PCR; TCRdb stores just in-frame clones and leaves some out. The sample holds tens of thousands of clones; over 30% are singletons and the top ten take about a sixth. The time point is: after neoadjuvant nivolumab, at surgical resection. These newly diagnosed stage II-IVA oral cavity squamous cell carcinoma patients had no prior systemic or radiation treatment. The source is a person aged 35 to 85 with oral cavity squamous cell carcinoma. The sequenced sample was tumor tissue, obtained after nivolumab (anti-PD-1) treatment.

In DNA form, the CDR3 reads TGCGCCTCTAGCGGGACTTCCTACGAGCAGTACTTC. Amino acids: CASSGTSYEQYF. This sequence joins TRBV4-1 and TRBJ2-7; 9 bases are a match to TRBD2. Per the germline V gene, CDR1 is MGHRA and CDR2 is YSYEKL. The CDR3 has 12 residues. V shed 11 bases, J shed 1 base, and the junction held 3 bases outside the gene matches.